The clone carrying this T cell receptor (beta chain) was recorded many times. The antigen is not known. The sample belongs to a study of molecular identifiers for immune sequencing clone quantification. Germline CDR1 SGDLS, CDR2 YYNGEE. The CDR3 totals 16 residues. Between the trimmed V and J ends, which lost 1 base and 3 bases, there was a span of 14 bases. General observations from the study: Clones with over 20 RNA copies captured over 99% of effector molecules but under 1% of naive ones.

Using a CD8+CD4-CCR7+CD45RA+ phenotype, naive CD8 T cells were sorted. Previously reported methods and listed TCR primers produced the bulk TCR libraries. TCRdb fed the PCR reads into MiXCR, producing one record per CDR3 protein. The sample contains about 500,000 distinct CDR3 sequences, about 26% of which appear only once. The chain recombines TRBV9 with TRBJ2-4, with D tentatively TRBD2 (5 bases). This TCR came from a human donor in good health. Some libraries in this study had Jurkat cell RNA spiked in. The specimen was naive CD8+ T cells from blood, with Jurkat cell RNA spiked in. This sample's subset: FACS-sorted CD8+CD4-CCR7+CD45RA+ naive T cells. The chain's CDR3 is CASSVQAGVGKNIQYF. CDR3 nucleotides: TGTGCCAGCAGCGTACAAGCCGGGGTAGGCAAAAACATTCAGTACTTC.